The 18 T cell receptor beta chains presented below share a single source sample, sequenced in a study of post-analysis software for immune sequencing data (dated by TCRdb to 2013 to 2016). The receptor library was made with PCR. Data came from an Illumina HiSeq 2500. To reduce PCR and sequencing biases, unique molecular identifiers were built into the TCR beta cDNA libraries. TCRdb trimmed the raw reads at Q25, called clones with MiXCR and kept productive beta chains. Entries that share a CDR3 protein sequence are merged under the most common genes and DNA. The sample table lists about 680,000 distinct CDR3 sequences, approximately 59% of them with a count of one. The top ten clonotypes cover approximately 10% of the sample. Overall study results and their limits: Patients showed significantly higher frequencies than controls for five TRBV segments, among them TRBV5-6, TRBV5-1 and TRBV20-1.

No antigens are known for them. Sequencing input: blood. The origin of the receptors is a girl aged 2-10 years with multiple sclerosis.

The chain links TRBV6-1 to TRBJ2-3; TRBD1 or TRBD2 may be the D gene (5 bases each). The CDR3 has 15 amino acids. With 0 bases removed from V and 1 base from J, the gap between germline ends came to 8 bases. Germline V gives CDR1 MNHNS, CDR2 SASEGT. In nucleotides, the CDR3 is TGTGCCAGCAGTGAAGCCGGGACCGGCACAGATACGCAGTATTTT. Translation: CASSEAGTGTDTQYF.

CDR3 sequence reads: CSASPAGNQPQHF. CDR3 nucleotide sequence: TGCAGTGCTAGTCCCGCTGGCAATCAGCCCCAGCATTTT. The chain couples TRBV20-1 to TRBJ1-5, with D unresolved. The CDR3 sequence is 13 residues long. CDR1 and CDR2 from the germline V gene are DFQATT and SNEGSKA (reference sequence). The V end was cut by 3 bases, the J end by 2 bases, with 8 bases between.

A few counts support this clonotype. The rearrangement links TRBV5-1 to TRBJ2-7; 9 bases line up with TRBD2. The CDR3 extends over 14 amino acids. The V and J ends lost 0 bases and 5 bases, in that order; junction bases with no gene match: 3. CDR1 and CDR2 from the germline V gene are SGHRS and YFSETQ. The CDR3 loop is CASSLAGTSNEQYF. CDR3 DNA sequence: TGCGCCAGCAGCTTGGCAGGGACTAGCAACGAGCAGTACTTC.

V usage is TRBV12-3 or TRBV12-4 and J usage is TRBJ1-1; tentatively, D is TRBD1 (5 bases). V lost 5 bases to trimming and J lost 4 bases, with 14 bases between them. There are 14 residues in the CDR3. For the CDR3, the DNA is TGTGCCAGCAGTGTACAGGCCATCGGCACTGAAGCTTTCTTT. It encodes CASSVQAIGTEAFF.

The chain links TRBV2 to TRBJ2-3; D ambiguous. Germline V gene lookup returns CDR1 SNHLY and CDR2 FYNNEI. Between the trimmed V and J ends, which lost 1 base and 0 bases, there was a span of 14 bases. The CDR3 length is 17 residues. Here the CDR3 DNA reads TGTGCCAGCAGTGAAGTAAGGGCTAGTACTAGCACAGATACGCAGTATTTT. Its protein product is CASSEVRASTSTDTQYF.

The chain uses TRBV5-1 and TRBJ1-1; maybe TRBD1 (6 bases). The CDR3 length is 15 residues. V lost 4 bases and J 2 bases, leaving 15 bases between the germline ends. The germline gives CDR1 SGHRS, CDR2 YFSETQ. The CDR3 nucleotides read TGCGCCAGCAGCCAGTTAAACAGGGAAAACACTGAAGCTTTCTTT. Its translation is CASSQLNRENTEAFF.

This clonotype was seen a few times. The CDR3 region is CSASSGSIYEQYF. The CDR3 DNA is TGCAGTGCTAGTTCCGGGAGCATCTACGAGCAGTACTTC. The genes are TRBV20-1 and TRBJ2-5; weak D call: TRBD2 (6 bases). The J call is uncertain, as TRBJ2-7 better fits the DNA end. Looked up from germline, CDR1 is DFQATT and CDR2 is SNEGSKA (reference sequence). The CDR3 sequence is 13 residues long.

CDR3 protein: CASSLKGGSPLHF. The CDR3 DNA reads as TGTGCCAGCAGCTTAAAAGGGGGATCACCCCTCCACTTT. V gene TRBV7-6 combines with J gene TRBJ1-6; weak D call: TRBD1 (6 bases). The V end lost 2 bases, the J end lost 10 bases, and 9 bases lay between the germline ends. The length of the CDR3 is 13 residues. Germline CDR1 and CDR2: SGHVS and FNYEAQ. Complete variable domain (other parts from reference TRBV7-6 and TRBJ1-6): GAGVSQSPRYKVTKRGQDVALRCDPISGHVSLYWYRQALGQGPEFLTYFNYEAQQDKSGLPNDRFSAERPEGSISTLTIQRTEQRDSAMYRCASSLKGGSPLHFGNGTRLTVT.

The chain employs TRBV4-2 and TRBJ2-3, with TRBD2 as a possible D gene (7 bases). CDR1 is LGHNA and CDR2 is YNFKEQ in the germline V gene. V dropped 4 bases and J dropped 3 bases, with 14 bases sitting between them. The CDR3 is 15 amino acids. The CDR3 protein is CASSPRRGATDTQYF. DNA of the CDR3: TGTGCCAGCAGCCCTCGCCGGGGGGCAACAGATACGCAGTATTTT.

In this sample, this clonotype turned up many times. This chain uses TRBV7-9 with TRBJ2-4, with D hard to call. The CDR3 consists of 15 residues. The V end was cut by 8 bases, the J end by 0 bases, with 14 bases between. The germline gives CDR1 SEHNR, CDR2 FQNEAQ (reference sequence). The CDR3 spells CASSSALQAKNIQYF. The CDR3 nucleotides are TGTGCCAGCTCCTCAGCTCTCCAAGCCAAAAACATTCAGTACTTC.

The genes are TRBV29-1 and TRBJ2-3; weak D call: TRBD2 (5 bases). V was pared by 4 bases and J by 0 bases, with 14 bases between. Per germline, CDR1 SQVTM and CDR2 ANQGSEA. The CDR3 covers 15 residues. In nucleotides, the CDR3 is TGCAGCGTTGTGGTAGGCAGCGGCAGCACAGATACGCAGTATTTT. Translation: CSVVVGSGSTDTQYF.

This clonotype has more than one count but fewer than ten. The J gene is TRBJ2-1, the V gene TRBV6-6, with TRBD1 identical over 8 bases. The J call is in doubt because the DNA end fits TRBJ2-7 better. The germline V gene encodes CDR1 MNHNY and CDR2 SVGAGI (reference sequence). The CDR3 totals 16 residues. The CDR3 nucleotides read TGTGCCAGCAGTTACTCGGACAGGGCGACTCACTACGAGCAGTACTTC. This codes for CASSYSDRATHYEQYF.

This clonotype was recorded a few times. The rearrangement joins TRBV3-1 to TRBJ2-1; 10 bases agree with TRBD2. The V gene end was trimmed by 4 bases and the J gene end by 8 bases; junction bases not matched to a gene: 11. From germline, CDR1 is LGHDT and CDR2 YNNKEL (reference sequence). The CDR3 is made up of 16 amino acids. The CDR3 loop is CASSPISGGPVHEQFF. CDR3 DNA: TGTGCCAGCAGCCCAATTAGCGGGGGGCCCGTCCATGAGCAGTTCTTC.

This chain connects TRBV6-2 or TRBV6-3 to TRBJ2-1; the D gene is possibly TRBD2 (7 bases). In germline, CDR1 is MNHEY, CDR2 SVGEGT. This CDR3 contains 17 residues. Trimming shortened V by 7 bases and J by 2 bases, and 21 bases separated the two germline ends. The CDR3 protein is CASIDGRRGGPYNEQFF. CDR3 nucleotides: TGTGCCAGCATAGACGGTAGGAGGGGGGGCCCCTACAATGAGCAGTTCTTC.

A note on this clonotype: One end of the junction does not line up with germline, which may come from a read error. The chain couples TRBV5-1 to TRBJ2-1; 9 bases match TRBD2. Germline values: CDR1 SGHRS, CDR2 YFSETQ. The length of the CDR3 is 15 residues. The CDR3 loop is CASTFVVAGANGQFF. The CDR3 DNA reads as TGCGCCAGCACGTTTGTGGTAGCGGGAGCTAATGGGCAGTTCTTC.

This clonotype has a handful of counts. The chain carries TRBV6-1 and TRBJ1-4, with D perhaps TRBD1 (6 bases). The CDR3 runs 17 residues. V lost 8 bases and J lost 0, with 19 bases in between. From germline, CDR1 is MNHNS and CDR2 SASEGT. The CDR3 loop reads CASLLESRGPTNEKLFF. CDR3 nucleotides: TGTGCCAGCCTCCTTGAGAGTCGGGGGCCAACTAATGAAAAACTGTTTTTT.

The gene calls are TRBV12-3 or TRBV12-4 and TRBJ2-2, with D possibly called TRBD1 or TRBD2 (6 bases each). Trimming removed 8 bases from V and 7 bases from J, with 14 bases in between. The CDR3 has 13 amino acids. CDR3 in amino acids: CASLSEGGGELFF. CDR3 bases: TGTGCCAGCCTGTCGGAGGGGGGCGGGGAGCTGTTTTTT.

This clonotype was detected only a few times. The CDR3 here is CASSQDHYGYTF. The CDR3 region has the DNA TGTGCCAGCAGCCAGGACCACTATGGCTACACCTTC. The V gene is TRBV3-1, the J gene TRBJ1-2; no firm D call. CDR1 and CDR2 from the germline V gene are LGHDT and YNNKEL (reference sequence). The CDR3 extends over 12 amino acids. Trimming left V 3 bases short and J 3 bases short, with 5 bases between.